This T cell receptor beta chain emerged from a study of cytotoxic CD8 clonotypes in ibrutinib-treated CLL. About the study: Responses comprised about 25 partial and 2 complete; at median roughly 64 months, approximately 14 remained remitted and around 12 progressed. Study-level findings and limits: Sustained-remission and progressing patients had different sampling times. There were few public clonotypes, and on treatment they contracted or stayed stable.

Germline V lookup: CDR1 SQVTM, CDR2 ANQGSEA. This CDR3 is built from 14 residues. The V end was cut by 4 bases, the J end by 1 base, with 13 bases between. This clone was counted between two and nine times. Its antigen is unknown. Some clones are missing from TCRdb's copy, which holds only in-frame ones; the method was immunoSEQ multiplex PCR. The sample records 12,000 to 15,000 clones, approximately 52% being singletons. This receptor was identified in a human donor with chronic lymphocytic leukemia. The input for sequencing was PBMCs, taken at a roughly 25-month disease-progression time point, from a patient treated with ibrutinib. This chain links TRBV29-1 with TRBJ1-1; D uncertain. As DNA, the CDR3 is TGCAGCGTTGGACCTGGCCACTCGAACACTGAAGCTTTCTTT. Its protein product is CSVGPGHSNTEAFF.